These T cell receptor beta chains were read from a single sample in a study of blood T cell repertoires in COVID-19. Generated by immunoSEQ multiplex PCR, the TCRdb table keeps only in-frame clones and is missing some. The sample shows more than 150,000 clones, 94% of them seen only once. Material for sequencing was peripheral blood. The receptor source for this set is a man aged 25-40 years with COVID-19, enrolled during active disease. Each CDR3 is given with its conserved first and last residue. The order of the fields is D gene, V gene, clone size, J gene, CDR3 DNA, CDR3 protein. The D gene is left open where the match is weak. Some rows have no size entry. The others give once, few or many, or a class for an expanded clone.

D: NA
V: TRBV18
size: once
J: TRBJ1-1
DNA: TGTGCCAGCTCAAGTACGGGGAGCACTGAAGCTTTCTTT
CDR3: CASSSTGSTEAFF

D: TRBD1
V: TRBV9
size: NA
J: TRBJ1-6
DNA: TGTGCCAGCAGCGCTCAGGGGGATTCACCCCTCCACTTT
CDR3: CASSAQGDSPLHF

D: NA
V: TRBV6-1
size: NA
J: TRBJ2-4
DNA: TGTGCCAGCAGTGAAGAAGGGGCGTCCGCCAAAAACATTCAGTACTTC
CDR3: CASSEEGASAKNIQYF

D: NA
V: TRBV10-3
size: NA
J: TRBJ1-5
DNA: TGTGCCATCAGTGCAGGCAGGGAAGCGCCCCAGCATTTT
CDR3: CAISAGREAPQHF

D: NA
V: TRBV25-1
size: NA
J: TRBJ1-2
DNA: TGTGCCAGCAGGGGCCCGGTGAGTGGCTACACCTTC
CDR3: CASRGPVSGYTF

D: NA
V: TRBV6-5
size: NA
J: TRBJ1-1
DNA: TGTGCCAGCAACAGGGTAGGAATGAACACTGAAGCTTTCTTT
CDR3: CASNRVGMNTEAFF

D: TRBD1
V: TRBV18
size: NA
J: TRBJ1-6
DNA: TGTGCCAGCTCACCAGCAGGACAGGGGGCCGTTGGACCCCTCCACTTT
CDR3: CASSPAGQGAVGPLHF

D: NA
V: TRBV19
size: once
J: TRBJ1-5
DNA: TGTGCCAGTAGTCCCCGACAGCCTAGCAATCAGCCCCAGCATTTT
CDR3: CASSPRQPSNQPQHF

D: TRBD1
V: TRBV19
size: NA
J: TRBJ1-3
DNA: TGTGCCAGTAGTATAAGAAGAGGGGGCGGAAACACCATATATTTT
CDR3: CASSIRRGGGNTIYF

D: TRBD2
V: TRBV6-5
size: NA
J: TRBJ2-3
DNA: TGTGCCAGCACCCTGAGGCTAGCGGTTCAAGATACGCAGTATTTT
CDR3: CASTLRLAVQDTQYF

D: TRBD1
V: TRBV5-1
size: NA
J: TRBJ1-2
DNA: TGCGCCAGCAGCACAATCACAGGGGACTATGGCTACACCTTC
CDR3: CASSTITGDYGYTF